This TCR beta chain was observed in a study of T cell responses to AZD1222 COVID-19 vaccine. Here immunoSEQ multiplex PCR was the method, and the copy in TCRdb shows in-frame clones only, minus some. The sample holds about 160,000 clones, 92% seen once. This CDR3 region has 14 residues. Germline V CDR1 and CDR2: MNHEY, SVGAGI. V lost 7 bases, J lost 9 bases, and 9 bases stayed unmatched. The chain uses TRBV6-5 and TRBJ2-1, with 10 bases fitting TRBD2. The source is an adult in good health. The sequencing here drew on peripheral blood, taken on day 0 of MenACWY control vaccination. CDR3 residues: CASKPSGRIREQFF. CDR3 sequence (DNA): TGTGCCAGCAAACCTAGCGGGAGAATCCGTGAGCAGTTCTTC.